Listed here is a single TCR beta chain. The data were taken from a study of blood T cells in healthy people across ages. The CDR3 runs 11 residues. From germline, CDR1 is MNHEY and CDR2 SVGAGI. Peripheral blood, roughly 9.3 milliliters per donor, was collected. A J-beta primer mix and a sample-barcoded 5' primer were used in a second PCR of roughly 7 to 12 cycles. A single record per CDR3 protein comes from TCRdb applying MiXCR to the 5' RACE reads. The table lists under 950,000 distinct CDR3 sequences, about a fifth of them singletons, with around a fifth in the top ten. Sequenced material: blood. This clonotype was sampled from a man between 70 and 80 years old in good health. The chain carries TRBV6-5 and TRBJ2-7, with D tentatively TRBD1 (6 bases). TRBJ2-1 explains the end of the DNA better; the J call may be wrong. As DNA, the CDR3 is TGTGCCAGCAGTACAGGGAGTGAGCAGTTCTTC. Its protein is CASSTGSEQFF.